Each of the 15 T cell receptor beta chains below was sequenced from the same sample in a study of blood T cell repertoires in COVID-19. Only in-frame clones appear in the TCRdb table, and some are missing; sequencing was by immunoSEQ multiplex PCR. The data show around 250,000 clones, roughly 85% seen once. Input material: peripheral blood. The receptor source for this set is a man aged 45-60 years with active or convalescent COVID-19.

The count of this clone is one. This chain uses TRBV12-5 with TRBJ1-2; perhaps TRBD1 as D (5 bases). Germline assignment: CDR1 LGHNT and CDR2 FRNRAP. This CDR3 is built from 16 residues. V shed 5 bases and J shed 4 bases, with 20 bases lying between them. This CDR3 reads CASGLKTVSFSYGYTF. The DNA for the CDR3 is TGTGCTAGTGGTCTCAAGACAGTCTCCTTCTCCTATGGCTACACCTTC.

The count of this clone is one. The rearrangement joins TRBV7-2 to TRBJ2-1, with 8 bases fitting TRBD2. The CDR3 runs to 15 residues. From germline, CDR1 is SGHTA and CDR2 FQGNSA. Germline trimming cut 5 bases from V and 7 bases from J; bases unmatched to any gene: 10. The DNA of the CDR3 is TGTGCCAGCAGCCCTACTAGCGGTGTGGGTAATGAGCAGTTCTTC. This sequence encodes CASSPTSGVGNEQFF. Full variable domain (outside the CDR3, taken from reference TRBV7-2 and TRBJ2-1): GAGVSQSPSNKVTEKGKDVELRCDPISGHTALYWYRQSLGQGLEFLIYFQGNSAPDKSGLPSDRFSAERTGGSVSTLTIQRTQQEDSAVYLCASSPTSGVGNEQFFGPGTRLTVL.

The CDR3 spells CASSPGRTAYEQYF. CDR3 sequence (DNA): TGTGCCAGCAGCCCCGGGAGGACGGCCTACGAGCAGTACTTC. The chain has TRBV7-9 and TRBJ2-7; TRBD2 matches 7 bases. This CDR3 contains 14 residues. Germline-derived CDR1 and CDR2 are SEHNR and FQNEAQ (reference sequence). The V gene end was trimmed by 5 bases and the J gene end by 2 bases; junction bases not matched to a gene: 6.

V gene TRBV2 combines with J gene TRBJ2-1; TRBD2 aligns across 9 bases. The CDR3 totals 16 residues. Germline CDR1 and CDR2: SNHLY and FYNNEI. V lost 1 base to trimming and J lost 4 bases; unmatched junction nucleotides: 5. DNA for the CDR3: TGTGCCAGCAGTGAAGTGGGACTAGCTATTTACAATGAGCAGTTCTTC. It encodes CASSEVGLAIYNEQFF.

V and J are TRBV5-1 and TRBJ2-1, with 14 nucleotides matching TRBD2. There are 14 residues in the CDR3. After removal of 4 bases from V and 8 bases from J, the junction contained 2 bases not matched to a gene. Germline CDR1 SGHRS, CDR2 YFSETQ. The CDR3 reads CASSEGLAGDEQFF. CDR3 DNA: TGCGCCAGCAGCGAGGGACTAGCGGGAGATGAGCAGTTCTTC.

This rearrangement joins TRBV28 to TRBJ1-3; 7 bases agree with TRBD1. The CDR3 loop spans 16 amino acids. Trimming at V came to 6 bases and at J to 2 bases, leaving 10 bases not matched to a gene. CDR1 MDHEN and CDR2 SYDVKM come from the germline V gene. CDR3 DNA: TGTGCCAGCAGCCCGACGAGGGGGCTAGCTGGAAACACCATATATTTT. As protein: CASSPTRGLAGNTIYF.

With regard to this clone: Germline is not matched at one junction end, which may reflect a read error. This rearrangement joins TRBV5-6 to TRBJ2-7; D remains ambiguous. Germline CDR1 is SGHDT and CDR2 is YYEEEE. This CDR3 comprises 15 residues. This chain's CDR3 is CASTLGMAVTYEQYF. The CDR3 coding sequence is TGTGCCAGCACCTTGGGGATGGCGGTAACCTACGAGCAGTACTTC.

V usage is TRBV28 and J usage is TRBJ2-2, with TRBD1 identical over 9 bases. The CDR3 consists of 16 residues. CDR1 and CDR2 (germline): MDHEN, SYDVKM. V dropped 5 bases and J dropped 5; count of bases not matched to a gene: 9. CDR3 residues: CASSRHRGRGTGELFF. The DNA for the CDR3 is TGTGCCAGCAGTCGTCACAGGGGGCGCGGGACCGGGGAGCTGTTTTTT.

In DNA form, the CDR3 reads TGTGCCAGCAGTTTTAAGGGAGCGAACTATGGCTACACCTTC. Protein: CASSFKGANYGYTF. The V and J genes are TRBV27 and TRBJ1-2; D not certain. CDR1 is MNHEY and CDR2 is SMNVEV in the germline V gene (reference sequence). CDR3 size: 14 residues. V was clipped by 3 bases and J by 2 bases, with 10 bases between them.

This clone was recorded only once. The V call is TRBV28, the J call TRBJ1-6, with D possibly matching TRBD1 (6 bases). The V end lost 0 bases, the J end lost 6 bases, and 18 bases lay between the germline ends. CDR1 and CDR2 from the germline V gene are MDHEN and SYDVKM. CDR3 length equals 18 residues. The CDR3 nucleotides read TGTGCCAGCAGTTTATGGGGAACAGGGTTGTTGGGTAATTCACCCCTCCACTTT. Translation gives CASSLWGTGLLGNSPLHF.

V and J are TRBV4-3 and TRBJ2-5; D is unclear. CDR1 LGHNA and CDR2 YSLEER come from the germline V gene. Trimming removed 4 bases at V and 5 bases at J, with 14 bases between. CDR3 length: 14 residues. The CDR3 sequence: CASSPGGQWETQYF. CDR3 nucleotides: TGCGCCAGCAGCCCCGGCGGCCAGTGGGAGACCCAGTACTTC.

This clone appeared once. The CDR3 DNA reads as TGTGCCAGCAGTCCTACTATCTCTGGGGCCAACGTCCTGACTTTC. Translating it yields CASSPTISGANVLTF. The chain combines TRBV4-2 with TRBJ2-6; D not certain. The CDR3 runs 15 residues. V was trimmed by 6 bases and J by 0 bases, leaving 9 bases between them. Germline loops: CDR1 LGHNA, CDR2 YNFKEQ.

V and J are TRBV28 and TRBJ2-5, with 8 bases aligning to TRBD2. Germline lookup yields CDR1 MDHEN and CDR2 SYDVKM. There are 17 residues in the CDR3. The ends lost 5 bases at V and 3 bases at J; junction bases unmatched: 14. Here the CDR3 DNA reads TGTGCCAGCAGTCTTGCGGGGGGTCTTCGAACGAAAGAGACCCAGTACTTC. Translating it yields CASSLAGGLRTKETQYF.

The gene calls are TRBV7-2 and TRBJ2-7; D possibly corresponds to TRBD1 (6 bases). Germline CDR1 SGHTA, CDR2 FQGNSA. Trimming stripped 2 bases from V and 3 bases from J, with 11 bases between. The CDR3 totals 14 residues. The chain's CDR3 is CASSLSGRGYEQYF. The CDR3 nucleotides are TGTGCCAGCAGCTTAAGCGGCAGGGGCTACGAGCAGTACTTC.

This clone was seen just once. V usage is TRBV18 and J usage is TRBJ1-1, with 7 positions matching TRBD1. J lost 11 bases, V lost 3 bases, and 9 bases had no gene match. The CDR3 is 13 amino acids. The germline V gene encodes CDR1 KGHSH and CDR2 LQKENI. CDR3 amino acids: CASSPTSGGEAFF. The CDR3 DNA sequence: TGTGCCAGCTCACCGACCTCAGGGGGAGAGGCTTTCTTT.